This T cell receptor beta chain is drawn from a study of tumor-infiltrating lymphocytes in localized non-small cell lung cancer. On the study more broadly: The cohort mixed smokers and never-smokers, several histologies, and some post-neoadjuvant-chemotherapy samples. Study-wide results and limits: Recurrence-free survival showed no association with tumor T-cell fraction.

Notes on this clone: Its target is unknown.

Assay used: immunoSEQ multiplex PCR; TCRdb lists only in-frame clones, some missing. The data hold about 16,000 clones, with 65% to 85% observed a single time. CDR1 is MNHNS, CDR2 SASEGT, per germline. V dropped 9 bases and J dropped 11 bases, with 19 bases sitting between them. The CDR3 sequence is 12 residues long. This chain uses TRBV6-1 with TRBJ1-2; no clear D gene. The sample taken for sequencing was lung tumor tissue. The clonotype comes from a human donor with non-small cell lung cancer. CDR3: CASGLVRLQYTF. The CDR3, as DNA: TGTGCCAGTGGATTAGTCAGGCTTCAATACACCTTC.